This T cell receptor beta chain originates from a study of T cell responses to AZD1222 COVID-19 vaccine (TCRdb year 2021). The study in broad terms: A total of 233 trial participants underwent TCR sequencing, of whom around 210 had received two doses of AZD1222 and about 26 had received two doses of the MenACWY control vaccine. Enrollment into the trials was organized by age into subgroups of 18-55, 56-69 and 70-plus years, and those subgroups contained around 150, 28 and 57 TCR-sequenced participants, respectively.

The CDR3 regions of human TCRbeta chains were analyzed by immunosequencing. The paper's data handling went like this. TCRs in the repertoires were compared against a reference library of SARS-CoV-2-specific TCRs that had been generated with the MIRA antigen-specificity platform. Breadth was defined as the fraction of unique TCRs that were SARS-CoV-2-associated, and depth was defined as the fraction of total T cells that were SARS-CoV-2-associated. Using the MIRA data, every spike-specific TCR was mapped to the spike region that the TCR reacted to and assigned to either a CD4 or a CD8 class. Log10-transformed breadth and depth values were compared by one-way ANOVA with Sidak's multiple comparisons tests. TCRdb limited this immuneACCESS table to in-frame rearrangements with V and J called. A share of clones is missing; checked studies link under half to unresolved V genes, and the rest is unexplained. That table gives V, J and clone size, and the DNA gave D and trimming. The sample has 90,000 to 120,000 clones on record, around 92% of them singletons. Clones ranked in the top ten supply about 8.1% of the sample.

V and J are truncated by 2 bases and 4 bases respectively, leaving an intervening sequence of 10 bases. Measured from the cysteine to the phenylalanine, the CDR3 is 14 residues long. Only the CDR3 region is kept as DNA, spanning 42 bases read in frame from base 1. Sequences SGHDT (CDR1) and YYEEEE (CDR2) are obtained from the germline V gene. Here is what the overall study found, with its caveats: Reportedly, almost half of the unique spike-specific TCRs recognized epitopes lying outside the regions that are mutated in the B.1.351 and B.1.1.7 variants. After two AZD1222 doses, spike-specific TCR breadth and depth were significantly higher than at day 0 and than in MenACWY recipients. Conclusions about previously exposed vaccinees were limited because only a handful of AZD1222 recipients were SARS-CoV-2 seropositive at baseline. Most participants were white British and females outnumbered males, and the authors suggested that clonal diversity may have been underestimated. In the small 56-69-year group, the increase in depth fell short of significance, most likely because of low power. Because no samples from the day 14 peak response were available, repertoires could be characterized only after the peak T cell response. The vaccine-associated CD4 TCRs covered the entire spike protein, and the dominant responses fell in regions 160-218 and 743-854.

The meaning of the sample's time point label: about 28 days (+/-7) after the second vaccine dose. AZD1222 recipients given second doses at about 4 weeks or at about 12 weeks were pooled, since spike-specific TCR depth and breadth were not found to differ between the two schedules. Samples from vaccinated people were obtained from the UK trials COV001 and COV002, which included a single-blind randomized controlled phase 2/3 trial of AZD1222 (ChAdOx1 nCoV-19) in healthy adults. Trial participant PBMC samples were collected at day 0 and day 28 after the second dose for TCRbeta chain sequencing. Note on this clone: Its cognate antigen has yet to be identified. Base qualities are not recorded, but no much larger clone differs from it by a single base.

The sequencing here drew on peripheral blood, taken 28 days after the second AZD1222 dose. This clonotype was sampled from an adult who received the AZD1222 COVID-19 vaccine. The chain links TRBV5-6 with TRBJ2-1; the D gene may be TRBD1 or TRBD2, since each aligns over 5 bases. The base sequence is TGTGCCAGCAGCTTTGGGACGGCATACAATGAGCAGTTCTTC. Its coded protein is CASSFGTAYNEQFF.